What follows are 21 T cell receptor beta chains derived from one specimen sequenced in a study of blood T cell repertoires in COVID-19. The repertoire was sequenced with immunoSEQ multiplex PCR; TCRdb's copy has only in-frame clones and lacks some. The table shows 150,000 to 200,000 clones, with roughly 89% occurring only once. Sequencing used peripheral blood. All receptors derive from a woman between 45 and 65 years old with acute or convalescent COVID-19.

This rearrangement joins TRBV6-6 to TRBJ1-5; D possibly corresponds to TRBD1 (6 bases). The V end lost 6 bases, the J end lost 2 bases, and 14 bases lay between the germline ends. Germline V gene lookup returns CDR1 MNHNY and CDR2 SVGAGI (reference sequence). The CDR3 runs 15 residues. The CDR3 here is CASRSRGLGNQPQHF. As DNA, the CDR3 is TGTGCCAGCAGGTCGAGGGGGTTGGGCAATCAGCCCCAGCATTTT.

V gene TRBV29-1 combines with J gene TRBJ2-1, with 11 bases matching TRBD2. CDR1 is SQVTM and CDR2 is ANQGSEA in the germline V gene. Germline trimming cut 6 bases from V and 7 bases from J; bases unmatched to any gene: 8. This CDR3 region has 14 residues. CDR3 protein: CSVDALAGANEQFF. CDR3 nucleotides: TGCAGCGTCGACGCACTAGCGGGGGCGAATGAGCAGTTCTTC.

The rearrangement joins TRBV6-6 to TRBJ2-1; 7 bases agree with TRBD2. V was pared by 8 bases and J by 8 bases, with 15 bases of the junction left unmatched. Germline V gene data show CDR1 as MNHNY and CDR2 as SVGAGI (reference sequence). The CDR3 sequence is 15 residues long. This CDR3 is CASSPRGRASYEQFF. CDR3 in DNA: TGTGCCAGCTCCCCACGGGGGAGGGCCTCATATGAGCAGTTCTTC.

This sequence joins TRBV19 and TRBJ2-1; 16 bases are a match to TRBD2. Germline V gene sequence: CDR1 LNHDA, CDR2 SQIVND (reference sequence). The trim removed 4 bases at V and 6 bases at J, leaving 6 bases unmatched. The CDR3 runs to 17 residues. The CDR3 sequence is CASSSGTSGGAVNEQFF. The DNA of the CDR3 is TGTGCCAGTAGTAGTGGGACTAGCGGGGGGGCAGTCAATGAGCAGTTCTTC. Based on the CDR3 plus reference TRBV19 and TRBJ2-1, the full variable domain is DGGITQSPKYLFRKEGQNVTLSCEQNLNHDAMYWYRQDPGQGLRLIYYSQIVNDFQKGDIAEGYSVSREKKESFPLTVTSAQKNPTAFYLCASSSGTSGGAVNEQFFGPGTRLTVL.

CDR3 protein: CASSLEDGYEQYF. The DNA of the CDR3 is TGTGCCAGCAGCTTGGAGGACGGCTACGAGCAGTACTTC. V usage is TRBV7-6 and J usage is TRBJ2-7; D is perhaps TRBD2 (5 bases). The germline V and J ends were trimmed by 3 bases and 3 bases, with 9 bases remaining between them. CDR1 and CDR2 from the germline V gene are SGHVS and FNYEAQ. This CDR3 contains 13 residues.

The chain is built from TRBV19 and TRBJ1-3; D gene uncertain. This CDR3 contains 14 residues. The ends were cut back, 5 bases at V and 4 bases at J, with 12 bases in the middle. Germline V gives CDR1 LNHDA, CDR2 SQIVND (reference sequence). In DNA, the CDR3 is TGTGCCAGTAGTCTCGTCCCCCAGGGAAACACCATATATTTT. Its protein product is CASSLVPQGNTIYF.

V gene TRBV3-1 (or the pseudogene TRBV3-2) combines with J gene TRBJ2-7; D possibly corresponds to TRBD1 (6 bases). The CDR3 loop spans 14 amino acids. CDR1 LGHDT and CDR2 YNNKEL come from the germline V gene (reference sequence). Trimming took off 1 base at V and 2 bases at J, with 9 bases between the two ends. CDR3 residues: CASSQGTDPYEQYF. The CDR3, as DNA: TGTGCCAGCAGCCAAGGGACAGATCCCTACGAGCAGTACTTC.

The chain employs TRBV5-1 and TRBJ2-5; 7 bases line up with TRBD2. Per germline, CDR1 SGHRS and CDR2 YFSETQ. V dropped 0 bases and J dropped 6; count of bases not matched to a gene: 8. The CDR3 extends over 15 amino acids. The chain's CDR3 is CASSLEAGLLKTQYF. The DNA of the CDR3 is TGCGCCAGCAGCTTGGAAGCGGGACTACTAAAGACCCAGTACTTC.

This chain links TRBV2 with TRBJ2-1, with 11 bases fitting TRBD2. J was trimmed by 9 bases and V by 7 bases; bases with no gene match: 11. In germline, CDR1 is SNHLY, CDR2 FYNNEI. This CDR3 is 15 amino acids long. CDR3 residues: CASKPSGGTGGEQFF. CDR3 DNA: TGTGCCAGCAAGCCTAGCGGGGGGACCGGGGGTGAGCAGTTCTTC.

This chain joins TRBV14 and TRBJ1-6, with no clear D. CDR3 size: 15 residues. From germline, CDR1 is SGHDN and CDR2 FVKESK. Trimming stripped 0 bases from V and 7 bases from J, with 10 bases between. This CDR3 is CASSQERGFNSPLHF. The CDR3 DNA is TGTGCCAGCAGCCAAGAGCGAGGGTTCAATTCACCCCTCCACTTT.

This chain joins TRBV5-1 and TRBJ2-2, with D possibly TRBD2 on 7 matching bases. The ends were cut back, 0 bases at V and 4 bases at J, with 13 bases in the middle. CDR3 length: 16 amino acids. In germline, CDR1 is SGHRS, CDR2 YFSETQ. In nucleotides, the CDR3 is TGCGCCAGCAGCTTGGGAGCGGGGACACTCACCGGGGAGCTGTTTTTT. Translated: CASSLGAGTLTGELFF.

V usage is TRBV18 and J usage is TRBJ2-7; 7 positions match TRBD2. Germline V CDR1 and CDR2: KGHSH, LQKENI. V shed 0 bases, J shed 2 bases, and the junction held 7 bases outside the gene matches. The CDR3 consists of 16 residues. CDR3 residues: CASSPPSGARAYEQYF. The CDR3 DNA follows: TGTGCCAGCTCACCACCGAGCGGGGCGCGGGCCTACGAGCAGTACTTC. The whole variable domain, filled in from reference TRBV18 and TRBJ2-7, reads NAGVMQNPRHLVRRRGQEARLRCSPMKGHSHVYWYRQLPEEGLKFMVYLQKENIIDESGMPKERFSAEFPKEGPSILRIQQVVRGDSAAYFCASSPPSGARAYEQYFGPGTRLTVT.

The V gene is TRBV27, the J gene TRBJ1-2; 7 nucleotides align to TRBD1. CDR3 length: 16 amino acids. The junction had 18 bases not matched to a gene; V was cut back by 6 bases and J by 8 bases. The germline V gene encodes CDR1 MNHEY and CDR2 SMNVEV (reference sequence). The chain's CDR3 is CASRGTGTVGLWGYTF. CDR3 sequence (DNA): TGTGCCAGCAGGGGTACCGGGACAGTTGGCTTGTGGGGCTACACCTTC.

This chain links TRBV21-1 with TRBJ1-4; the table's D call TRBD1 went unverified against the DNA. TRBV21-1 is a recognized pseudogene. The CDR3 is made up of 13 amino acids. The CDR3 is CASSGQGLGKLFF. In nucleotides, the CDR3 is TGTGCCAGCAGCGGACAGGGATTGGGAAAACTGTTTTTT.

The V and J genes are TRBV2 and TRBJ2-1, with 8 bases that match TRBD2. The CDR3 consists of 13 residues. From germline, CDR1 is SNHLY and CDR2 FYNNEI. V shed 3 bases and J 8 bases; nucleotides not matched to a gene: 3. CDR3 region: CASSDPGGYEQFF. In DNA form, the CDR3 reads TGTGCCAGCAGTGACCCGGGGGGGTATGAGCAGTTCTTC.

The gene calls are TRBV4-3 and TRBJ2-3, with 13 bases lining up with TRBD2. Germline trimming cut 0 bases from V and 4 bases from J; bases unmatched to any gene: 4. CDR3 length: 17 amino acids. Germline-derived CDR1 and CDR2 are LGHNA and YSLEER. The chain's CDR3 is CASSQDETSGGPDTQYF. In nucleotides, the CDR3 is TGCGCCAGCAGCCAAGACGAGACTAGCGGGGGGCCAGATACGCAGTATTTT.

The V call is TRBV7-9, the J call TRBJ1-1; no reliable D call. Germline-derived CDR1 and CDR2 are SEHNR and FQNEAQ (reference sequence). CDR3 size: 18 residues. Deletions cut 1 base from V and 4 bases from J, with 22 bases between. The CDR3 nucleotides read TGTGCCAGCAGCTTAGGTACTGGGTACGTTTTGGGGAGCACTGAAGCTTTCTTT. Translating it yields CASSLGTGYVLGSTEAFF.

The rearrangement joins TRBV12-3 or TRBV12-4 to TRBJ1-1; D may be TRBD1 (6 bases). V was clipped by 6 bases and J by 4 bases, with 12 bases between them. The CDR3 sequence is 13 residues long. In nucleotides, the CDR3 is TGTGCCAGCAGCCCTCAGGGGCGCACTGAAGCTTTCTTT. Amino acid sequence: CASSPQGRTEAFF.

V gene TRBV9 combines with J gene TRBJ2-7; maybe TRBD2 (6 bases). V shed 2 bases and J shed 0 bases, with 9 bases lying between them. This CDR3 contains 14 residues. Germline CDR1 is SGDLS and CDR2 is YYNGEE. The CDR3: CASSVGTYSYEQYF. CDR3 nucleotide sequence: TGTGCCAGCAGCGTGGGGACTTACTCCTACGAGCAGTACTTC.

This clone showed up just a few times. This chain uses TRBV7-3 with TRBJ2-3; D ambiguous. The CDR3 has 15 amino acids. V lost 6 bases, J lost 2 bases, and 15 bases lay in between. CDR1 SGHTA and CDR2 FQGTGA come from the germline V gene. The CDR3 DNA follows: TGTGCCAGCAGTAGAGAGTCGCGTAACACAGATACGCAGTATTTT. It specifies CASSRESRNTDTQYF.

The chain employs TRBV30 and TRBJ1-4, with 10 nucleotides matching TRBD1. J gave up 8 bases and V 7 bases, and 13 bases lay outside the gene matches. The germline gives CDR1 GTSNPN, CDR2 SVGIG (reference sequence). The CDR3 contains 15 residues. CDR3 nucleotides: TGTGCCTCCACAACATCCGGGACAGGGGACGAAAAACTGTTTTTT. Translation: CASTTSGTGDEKLFF.